The 24 T cell receptor beta chains in this list originate from one sample, sequenced in a study of CD8+CD57+ T cells in acquired aplastic anemia. Profiling of TCR beta VDJ combinations and CDR3 sequences used genomic DNA as template. TCRdb itself ran the reads through MiXCR, one entry per CDR3 protein. The sample records around 430,000 distinct CDR3 sequences, over 25% being singletons. The sequenced patients had an expansion of CD8+CD57+ cells seen by flow cytometry. The sequenced sample consisted of sorted CD4+, CD8+, or CD8+CD57+ T cells (not recorded which) from PBMCs. These receptors were taken from a human donor with aplastic anemia.

Many counts were recorded for this clonotype. The CDR3 reads CSPDREYNEQFF. The CDR3 coding sequence is TGCAGTCCAGACAGGGAGTACAATGAGCAGTTCTTC. V usage is TRBV20-1 and J usage is TRBJ2-1; 7 nucleotides align to TRBD1. CDR3 length: 12 residues. J gave up 4 bases and V 8 bases, and 5 bases lay outside the gene matches. CDR1 DFQATT and CDR2 SNEGSKA come from the germline V gene (reference sequence).

This clonotype was picked up many times. This chain uses TRBV20-1 with TRBJ2-7, with TRBD1 identical over 7 bases. The length of the CDR3 is 13 residues. CDR1 is DFQATT and CDR2 is SNEGSKA in the germline V gene (reference sequence). After removal of 3 bases from V and 1 base from J, the junction contained 3 bases not matched to a gene. In DNA form, the CDR3 reads TGCAGTGCTAGGATGGACAGGTCCTACGAGCAGTACTTC. Protein: CSARMDRSYEQYF.

This clonotype occurred a few times. The chain uses TRBV20-1 and TRBJ2-3; 15 bases are a match to TRBD2. There are 13 residues in the CDR3. CDR1 and CDR2 (germline): DFQATT, SNEGSKA (reference sequence). J lost 8 bases, V lost 5 bases, and 2 bases had no gene match. DNA of the CDR3: TGCAGTGCTGGGGGACTAGCGGGGGGTACGCAGTATTTT. Translation gives CSAGGLAGGTQYF.

The chain joins TRBV2 to TRBJ2-2; tentatively, D is TRBD1 (5 bases). In germline, CDR1 is SNHLY, CDR2 FYNNEI. Trimming cost V 6 bases and J 0 bases, with 14 bases left between them. The CDR3 runs to 16 residues. Here the CDR3 reads CASSLVVQANTGELFF. The CDR3 DNA follows: TGTGCCAGCAGCTTGGTCGTACAGGCGAACACCGGGGAGCTGTTTTTT.

In its sample, this clonotype was seen a few times. The rearrangement uses TRBV30 and TRBJ2-7; D is ambiguous. The CDR3 is 15 residues long. The V end lost 0 bases, the J end lost 2 bases, and 14 bases lay between the germline ends. Germline CDR1 GTSNPN, CDR2 SVGIG (reference sequence). Here the CDR3 DNA reads TGTGCCTGGAGTGTTGGGTTTTCCAACACCTACGAGCAGTACTTC. This gives the protein CAWSVGFSNTYEQYF.

This clonotype was counted many times. The rearrangement links TRBV29-1 to TRBJ2-7; no clear D. The germline CDR1 and CDR2 sequences are SQVTM and ANQGSEA. There are 12 residues in the CDR3. Between the trimmed V and J ends, which lost 5 bases and 1 base, there was a span of 9 bases. The CDR3 protein is CSVREGSYEQYF. DNA of the CDR3: TGCAGCGTTAGAGAAGGATCCTACGAGCAGTACTTC.

The chain joins TRBV25-1 to TRBJ1-6, with TRBD1 identical over 7 bases. Trimming took 11 bases from V and 0 from J; bases not matched to a gene: 10. Germline V gene sequence: CDR1 MGHDK, CDR2 SYGVNS. The CDR3 length is 16 residues. CDR3 sequence: CAWKGGRSSYNSPLHF. In DNA form, the CDR3 reads TGTGCCTGGAAAGGGGGCAGGAGCTCCTATAATTCACCCCTCCACTTT. The variable domain in full, with the rest retrieved from reference TRBV25-1 and TRBJ1-6, is EADIYQTPRYLVIGTGKKITLECSQTMGHDKMYWYQQDPGMELHLIHYSYGVNSTEKGDLSSESTVSRIRTEHFPLTLESARPSHTSQYLCAWKGGRSSYNSPLHFGNGTRLTVT.

At least ten counts were recorded for this clonotype. A much larger clone lies one base from this, so it may be a read error. V is TRBV25-1 and J is TRBJ1-1; D is unresolved. CDR1 MGHDK and CDR2 SYGVNS come from the germline V gene. V lost 3 bases to trimming and J lost 5 bases, with 13 bases between them. CDR3 length: 14 residues. The CDR3 protein is CASSEEALGTEAFF. CDR3 nucleotide sequence: TGTGCCAGCAGTGAGGAGGCGTTGGGAACTGAAGCTTTCTTT. Complete variable domain (other parts from reference TRBV25-1 and TRBJ1-1): EADIYQTPRYLVIGTGKKITLECSQTMGHDKMYWYQQDPGMELHLIHYSYGVNSTEKGDLSSESTVSRIRTEHFPLTLESARPSHTSQYLCASSEEALGTEAFFGQGTRLTVV.

The chain has TRBV25-1 and TRBJ1-5; TRBD1 might be the D (5 bases). The V gene's germline CDR1 is MGHDK and CDR2 SYGVNS. CDR3 length: 16 amino acids. Between the trimmed V and J ends, which lost 5 bases and 2 bases, there was a span of 16 bases. The CDR3 spells CASSLWRGGGNQPQHF. DNA for the CDR3: TGTGCCAGCAGTTTATGGCGGGGGGGAGGCAATCAGCCCCAGCATTTT.

The chain links TRBV28 to TRBJ1-5; 7 nucleotides agree with TRBD1. The V and J ends lost 6 bases and 3 bases, in that order; junction bases with no gene match: 5. Germline CDR1 is MDHEN and CDR2 is SYDVKM. The CDR3 contains 14 residues. The DNA of the CDR3 is TGTGCCAGCAGCTATGGGACAGCCAATCAGCCCCAGCATTTT. It yields the protein CASSYGTANQPQHF.

The table lists this clonotype with many counts. V and J are TRBV9 and TRBJ1-6; no reliable D call. The CDR3 loop spans 14 amino acids. The V end lost 1 base, the J end lost 9 bases, and 11 bases lay between the germline ends. Germline V gene sequence: CDR1 SGDLS, CDR2 YYNGEE. The CDR3 DNA sequence: TGTGCCAGCAGCGTATCTGGGATGGGTTCACCCCTCCACTTT. It codes for CASSVSGMGSPLHF.

There are many counts of this clonotype. The chain links TRBV20-1 to TRBJ2-7; perhaps TRBD2 as D (5 bases). V was trimmed by 0 bases and J by 7 bases, leaving 13 bases between them. This CDR3 contains 13 residues. Germline loops: CDR1 DFQATT, CDR2 SNEGSKA (reference sequence). Here the CDR3 DNA reads TGCAGTGCTAGAGATGAGAGGGCCGGGGAGCAGTACTTC. Its translation is CSARDERAGEQYF.

This clonotype was detected many times. The chain recombines TRBV20-1 with TRBJ2-7, with 9 bases that match TRBD2. V shed 3 bases, J shed 6 bases, and the junction held 15 bases outside the gene matches. Germline V CDR1 and CDR2: DFQATT, SNEGSKA (reference sequence). The length of the CDR3 is 16 residues. CDR3 nucleotide sequence: TGCAGTGCTAGCCCCAGCGATGCGGGAGGGCGAAGCGAGCAGTACTTC. It yields the protein CSASPSDAGGRSEQYF.

This clonotype was recorded a few times. The rearrangement joins TRBV10-3 to TRBJ1-5; 8 nucleotides align to TRBD1. The CDR3 consists of 17 residues. With 10 bases clipped from V and 6 bases from J, the junction kept 20 bases outside the gene matches. CDR1 and CDR2 from the germline V gene are ENHRY and SYGVKD. The CDR3 bases are TGTGCCACCTTGAGGGGGCCTCTTGGACAGGGAGGTCAGCCCCAGCATTTT. This codes for CATLRGPLGQGGQPQHF.

The V gene is TRBV3-1, the J gene TRBJ2-5; D remains unclear. V was clipped by 3 bases and J by 0 bases, with 5 bases between them. The CDR3 is 13 amino acids. CDR1 and CDR2 (germline): LGHDT, YNNKEL (reference sequence). CDR3 nucleotides: TGTGCCAGCAGCCAGCAACACCAAGAGACCCAGTACTTC. It is translated as CASSQQHQETQYF.

In this sample, this clonotype turned up a few times. The rearrangement joins TRBV10-3 to TRBJ1-4; D gene unclear. V was clipped by 3 bases and J by 10 bases, with 0 bases between them. This CDR3 spans 9 amino acids. Germline assignment: CDR1 ENHRY and CDR2 SYGVKD. The CDR3 loop reads CAISEKLFF. CDR3 DNA sequence: TGTGCCATCAGTGAAAAACTGTTTTTT.

This clonotype appeared many times. The chain uses TRBV10-3 and TRBJ2-5; D not certain. The V gene's germline CDR1 is ENHRY and CDR2 SYGVKD. Trimming left V 4 bases short and J 5 bases short, with 14 bases between. This CDR3 region has 14 residues. The CDR3 reads CAISGRQMGETQYF. In DNA form, the CDR3 reads TGTGCCATCAGTGGTCGGCAGATGGGGGAGACCCAGTACTTC.

On this clonotype itself: Given a much more abundant clone one base away, this may be a read error. This rearrangement joins TRBV9 to TRBJ2-5; 7 bases are a match to TRBD1. V was clipped by 0 bases and J by 4 bases; unmatched bases: 3. Germline V gene lookup returns CDR1 SGDLS and CDR2 YYNGEE. The CDR3 spans 14 residues. The CDR3 reads CASSVEDRSETQYF. The CDR3 DNA is TGTGCCAGCAGCGTAGAGGACAGGTCAGAGACCCAGTACTTC.

The chain recombines TRBV19 with TRBJ1-5; tentatively, D is TRBD1 (6 bases). Trimming cost V 1 base and J 10 bases, with 20 bases left between them. Germline V CDR1 and CDR2: LNHDA, SQIVND (reference sequence). The CDR3 covers 16 residues. CDR3 bases: TGTGCCAGTAGTATAGGTCCGACAGGACCTAATTATCCCCAGCATTTT. Protein product: CASSIGPTGPNYPQHF.

The table lists this clonotype with many counts. DNA for the CDR3: TGTGCCATCAGTGAATTCAAGAATTCGGTGGACGGCTACACCTTC. It yields the protein CAISEFKNSVDGYTF. The V gene is TRBV10-3, the J gene TRBJ1-2; D ambiguous. This CDR3 is built from 15 residues. The V and J ends lost 3 bases and 8 bases respectively, with 19 bases between them. The germline CDR1 and CDR2 sequences are ENHRY and SYGVKD.

This chain connects TRBV20-1 to TRBJ2-1; weak D call: TRBD2 (5 bases). V lost 5 bases to trimming and J lost 3 bases, with 20 bases between them. This CDR3 spans 16 amino acids. Germline V lookup: CDR1 DFQATT, CDR2 SNEGSKA (reference sequence). Written as DNA, the CDR3 is TGCAGTGCTCGGAACAGACTGGGAGTACGCTACAATGAGCAGTTCTTC. Its protein product is CSARNRLGVRYNEQFF.

The chain employs TRBV4-2 and TRBJ1-3; the match to TRBD1 covers 7 bases. Trimming at V came to 1 base and at J to 0 bases, leaving 6 bases not matched to a gene. CDR3 length: 17 amino acids. Germline-derived CDR1 and CDR2 are LGHNA and YNFKEQ. The CDR3 here is CASSQGGTENSGNTIYF. Here the CDR3 DNA reads TGTGCCAGCAGCCAAGGAGGGACAGAGAACTCTGGAAACACCATATATTTT.

About this clonotype itself: A read error may explain this, as a much larger clone is one base away. The chain couples TRBV20-1 to TRBJ1-2; D gene unclear. Deletions cut 3 bases from V and 6 bases from J, with 14 bases between. CDR1 is DFQATT, CDR2 SNEGSKA, per germline (reference sequence). The CDR3 extends over 13 amino acids. The CDR3 reads CSASQVVSHGYTF. In DNA form, the CDR3 reads TGCAGTGCTAGTCAGGTAGTTAGCCATGGCTACACCTTC.

This clonotype showed up many times. The chain carries TRBV2 and TRBJ2-5, with 10 bases aligning to TRBD2. V dropped 3 bases and J dropped 2; count of bases not matched to a gene: 3. Germline V lookup: CDR1 SNHLY, CDR2 FYNNEI. The CDR3 length is 15 residues. The CDR3 DNA reads as TGTGCCAGCAGTGACCCTAGCGGGGGACAAGAGACCCAGTACTTC. Amino acids: CASSDPSGGQETQYF.